This TCR beta chain was documented in a study of blood T cells in healthy people across ages (dated by TCRdb to the mid-2010s). Describing the broader study: In model experiments, roughly one uniquely barcoded TCR beta cDNA molecule per two T cells was captured by template switching. The study analyzed two additional independent replicas of 1 million unique cDNA reads from the same blood draw for two donors, one aged 18 to 30 and one aged 80 or older. The study measured age-related changes in TCR beta repertoire diversity using deep sequencing normalized with unique cDNA molecular identifiers. The donors were split into four age groups: young (average around 15 years), middle-aged (39), aged (around 67) and long-lived (about 74). To avoid experimental bias, donors of different ages were spread randomly across the sequencing lanes. Overall results and qualifications from the work: Estimates of total diversity based on one million sequenced T cells were regarded as lower bounds and as underestimates. There was a strong correlation between observed TCR beta diversity and the percentage of naive T cells measured by flow cytometry. Bulk unsorted PBMC profiling prevented conclusive comparison of naive and antigen-experienced compartments. Donor CMV infection status was unknown, potentially confounding age-related changes in expanded clonotypes. Compared with the aged group, the long-lived group had more naive CD4+ T cells, fewer expanded clones and increased TCR diversity, a pattern suggesting age selection. Observed TCR beta diversity per million T cells fell roughly linearly with age, and a significant reduction was already apparent by age roughly 40.

Libraries were prepared through 5' RACE. The run used an Illumina HiSeq 2500. The second PCR ran for about 7 to 11 cycles and used a J-beta primer mix along with a sample-barcoded 5' primer. Each TCR beta cDNA molecule received a unique molecular identifier from a template-switch 5' adaptor carrying 12 random nucleotides. Each sample yielded at least 2.5 million CDR3-containing paired-end reads. All of the RNA was converted into first-strand cDNA using the Mint cDNA synthesis kit, with a TRBC-specific oligonucleotide serving as the primer. All cDNA was treated with uracil-DNA glycosylase and then went through a first 18-cycle PCR with the universal primers M1SS and BC2_uni_R. In the paper's pipeline: Normalization of each sample was performed by random selection of 1 million high-quality reads, each carrying a distinct molecular identifier. Reads sharing molecular identifiers were discarded rather than binned into consensus sequences. MiTCR, run with a Q25 quality threshold and the strictest error-elimination algorithm, handled CDR3 identification, clonotype clustering and error correction. Lower-bound total TCR beta diversity was estimated with a nonparametric unseen species model using Euler transformation. TCRdb redid the processing of the public reads, applying fastp at Q25 and MiXCR, and retained in-frame beta chains. Entries are consolidated by CDR3 protein sequence, retaining the most common genes and DNA. The V and J calls and clone size come from TCRdb's table, not from the authors' own analysis. The sample table records about 1 million distinct CDR3 sequences; 45% of these occur just once. About 20% of the sample comes from the top ten.

This clonotype was seen only a few times. Which antigen it targets is not known. One base away there is no much larger clone; base qualities are not given. Donors were 39 systemically healthy Caucasian individuals from Russia aged roughly 6 to 100 years. Around 10 milliliters of peripheral blood were drawn from each donor into EDTA-treated Vacutainer tubes. Ficoll-Paque density-gradient centrifugation was used to isolate PBMCs, with at least 7 million per sample. Total RNA was extracted from PBMCs with Trizol reagent, with at least 5 micrograms obtained per sample. The percentages of naive CD45RAhigh/CD27high T cells were determined by flow cytometry on a PBMC aliquot from every donor. Deletion took 5 bases off V and 5 bases off J, with a span of 10 bases between the germline ends. CDR1 MNHNY and CDR2 SVGAGI were looked up in the germline V gene (reference sequence). Including cysteine and phenylalanine, the CDR3 has 13 amino acids. The only DNA kept is the CDR3, 39 bases in frame from the first base.

The chain is made from TRBV6-6 and TRBJ2-1; no D segment can be confidently identified. Sequences were obtained from blood. The source of this sequence is a woman in her sixties in good health. The nucleotide sequence reads TGTGCCAGCAGTCCCCAGATCAACAATGAGCAGTTCTTC. The resulting protein is CASSPQINNEQFF.